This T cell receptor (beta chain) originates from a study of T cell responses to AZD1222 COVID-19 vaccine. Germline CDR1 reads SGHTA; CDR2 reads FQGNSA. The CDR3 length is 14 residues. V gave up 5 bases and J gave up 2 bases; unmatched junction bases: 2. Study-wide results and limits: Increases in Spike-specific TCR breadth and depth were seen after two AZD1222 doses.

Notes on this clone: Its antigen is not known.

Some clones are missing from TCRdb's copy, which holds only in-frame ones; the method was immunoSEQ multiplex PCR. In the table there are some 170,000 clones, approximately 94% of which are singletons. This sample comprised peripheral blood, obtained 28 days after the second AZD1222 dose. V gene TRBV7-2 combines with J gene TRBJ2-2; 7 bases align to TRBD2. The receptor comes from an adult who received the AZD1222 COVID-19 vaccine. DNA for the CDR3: TGTGCCAGCAGCCGGGACTATAACACCGGGGAGCTGTTTTTT. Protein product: CASSRDYNTGELFF. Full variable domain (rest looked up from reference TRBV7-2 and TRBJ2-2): GAGVSQSPSNKVTEKGKDVELRCDPISGHTALYWYRQSLGQGLEFLIYFQGNSAPDKSGLPSDRFSAERTGGSVSTLTIQRTQQEDSAVYLCASSRDYNTGELFFGEGSRLTVL.